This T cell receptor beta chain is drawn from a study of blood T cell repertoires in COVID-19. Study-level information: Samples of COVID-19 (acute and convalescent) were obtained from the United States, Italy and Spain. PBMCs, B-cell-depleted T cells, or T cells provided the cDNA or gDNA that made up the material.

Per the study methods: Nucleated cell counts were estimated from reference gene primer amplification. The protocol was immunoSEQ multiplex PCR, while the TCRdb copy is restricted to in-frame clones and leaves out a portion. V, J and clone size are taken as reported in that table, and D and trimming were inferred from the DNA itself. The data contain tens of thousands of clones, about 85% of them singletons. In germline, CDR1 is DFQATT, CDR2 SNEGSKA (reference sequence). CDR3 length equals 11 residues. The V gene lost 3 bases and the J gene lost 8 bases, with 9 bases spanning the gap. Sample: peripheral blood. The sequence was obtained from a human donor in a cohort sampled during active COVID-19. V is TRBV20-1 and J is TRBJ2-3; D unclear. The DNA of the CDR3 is TGCAGTGCTAGGGGCCAGTCTACGCAGTATTTT. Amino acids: CSARGQSTQYF.